The rows below give T cell receptor beta chains drawn from one sample of a study of identical twins. TCRdb called the 5' RACE reads again in MiXCR, with one record for every CDR3 protein. The data hold hundreds of thousands of distinct CDR3 sequences, with around 7.4% observed a single time. The same data also went into a second study, on yellow fever vaccine responses in identical twins.

Sequencing input: PBMCs. The receptors here all came from a young woman in good health. Each CDR3 is given with its conserved first and last residue. Each record gives: D gene, J gene, V gene, clone size, CDR3 protein, CDR3 DNA. The D gene is left open where the match is weak. Only part of the rows carry a size: once, few, many, or a class if the clone is expanded.

- | TRBJ1-1 | TRBV14 | few | CASSQVPGRTEAFF | TGTGCCAGCAGCCAAGTGCCGGGTCGCACTGAAGCTTTCTTT
TRBD2 | TRBJ2-3 | TRBV6-1 | few | CASSPAGPSGAGPDTQYF | TGTGCCAGCAGTCCAGCGGGTCCTAGCGGGGCCGGTCCAGATACGCAGTATTTT
TRBD1 | TRBJ2-7 | TRBV29-1 | - | CSAGQVSYEQYF | TGCAGCGCCGGACAGGTCTCCTACGAGCAGTACTTC
TRBD1 | TRBJ1-6 | TRBV3-1 | many | CASSQAGQGYSPLHF | TGTGCCAGCAGCCAAGCGGGACAGGGATACTCACCCCTCCACTTT
- | TRBJ2-7 | TRBV5-1 | many | CASSEGAYEQYF | TGCGCCAGCAGTGAAGGGGCCTACGAGCAGTACTTC
TRBD1 | TRBJ2-1 | TRBV5-1 | few | CASSYGQETNEQFF | TGCGCCAGCAGCTACGGACAGGAAACCAATGAGCAGTTCTTC
TRBD1 | TRBJ2-5 | TRBV4-1 | few | CASSPRTGGSLETQYF | TGCGCCAGCAGCCCGAGGACAGGGGGAAGTTTAGAGACCCAGTACTTC
- | TRBJ1-1 | TRBV3-1 | many | CASSQDRGGLNMNTEAFF | TGTGCCAGCAGCCAAGATCGTGGAGGACTGAACATGAACACTGAAGCTTTCTTT
- | TRBJ2-7 | TRBV20-1 | - | CSAFQGPFSYEQYF | TGCAGTGCTTTCCAGGGGCCTTTCTCCTACGAGCAGTACTTC
TRBD2 | TRBJ2-5 | TRBV29-1 | many | CSVGLAGGETQYF | TGCAGCGTTGGTCTAGCGGGGGGGGAGACCCAGTACTTC
- | TRBJ2-1 | TRBV5-1 | - | CASSSPSGKYNEQFF | TGCGCCAGCAGCTCCCCGTCCGGCAAATACAATGAGCAGTTCTTC
TRBD1 | TRBJ2-3 | TRBV5-1 | - | CASNAGTGTTQYF | TGCGCCAGCAACGCCGGGACAGGGACAACGCAGTATTTT
TRBD2 | TRBJ2-2 | TRBV3-1 | - | CASGRDYASGELFF | TGTGCCAGCGGGAGGGACTACGCATCCGGGGAGCTGTTTTTT
TRBD2 | TRBJ2-2 | TRBV20-1 | - | CSASPGLAGVGTGELFF | TGCAGTGCTAGCCCTGGACTAGCGGGAGTAGGTACCGGGGAGCTGTTTTTT
- | TRBJ2-1 | TRBV5-1 | - | CASSPLGRNNEQFF | TGCGCCAGCAGCCCTCTCGGACGAAACAATGAGCAGTTCTTC
- | TRBJ2-1 | TRBV5-1 | many | CASSTDFNNEQFF | TGCGCCAGCAGTACGGACTTTAACAATGAGCAGTTCTTC
TRBD2 | TRBJ2-5 | TRBV7-8 | - | CASNKRGAQETQYF | TGTGCCAGCAACAAGCGGGGGGCACAAGAGACCCAGTACTTC
- | TRBJ2-7 | TRBV29-1 | - | CSVRAILGYEQYF | TGCAGCGTCCGGGCCATTTTGGGGTACGAGCAGTACTTC
- | TRBJ2-1 | TRBV7-9 | - | CASSLDGISYNEQFF | TGTGCCAGCAGCTTAGACGGAATCTCCTACAATGAGCAGTTCTTC
TRBD1 | TRBJ1-5 | TRBV5-5 | few | CASSDLGQGNQPQHF | TGTGCCAGCAGCGATTTGGGACAGGGGAATCAGCCCCAGCATTTT
- | TRBJ2-5 | TRBV4-1 | - | CASSQVRTPDQETQYF | TGCGCCAGCAGCCAAGTCAGGACACCTGACCAAGAGACCCAGTACTTC
TRBD2 | TRBJ2-3 | TRBV15 | many | CATKSTSGDSPHPTDTQYF | TGTGCCACCAAATCGACTAGCGGGGATTCGCCTCATCCCACAGATACGCAGTATTTT
TRBD2 | TRBJ2-1 | TRBV12-3/TRBV12-4 | many | CASTLSGGNEQFF | TGTGCCAGCACCCTGAGCGGGGGCAATGAGCAGTTCTTC
- | TRBJ1-1 | TRBV7-9 | few | CATGHIGTEAFF | TGTGCCACCGGCCACATAGGAACTGAAGCTTTCTTT
TRBD2 | TRBJ2-3 | TRBV4-1 | - | CASSPGLAGVSLGADTQYF | TGCGCCAGCAGCCCGGGACTAGCGGGAGTCTCCCTGGGTGCAGATACGCAGTATTTT
TRBD1 | TRBJ2-7 | TRBV7-8 | - | CASSSPDRGLNEQYF | TGTGCCAGCAGCTCGCCGGACAGGGGGCTGAACGAGCAGTACTTC
TRBD1 | TRBJ1-1 | TRBV6-6 | - | CASSYGGQGGSEAFF | TGTGCCAGCAGTTACGGGGGACAGGGAGGGTCTGAAGCTTTCTTT
- | TRBJ1-1 | TRBV7-9 | few | CASSLGDRINTEAFF | TGTGCCAGCAGCTTAGGGGACCGGATAAACACTGAAGCTTTCTTT
TRBD1 | TRBJ1-6 | TRBV3-1 | - | CASSPPRGRNPSPLHF | TGTGCCAGCAGCCCCCCCAGGGGGCGAAACCCTTCACCCCTCCACTTT
TRBD2 | TRBJ2-5 | TRBV9 | many | CASSVGAAGVGETQYF | TGTGCCAGCAGCGTAGGCGCGGCGGGAGTAGGGGAGACCCAGTACTTC
TRBD1 | TRBJ1-2 | TRBV20-1 | few | CSAREPGGADGYTF | TGCAGTGCTAGAGAGCCAGGGGGCGCGGATGGCTACACCTTC
TRBD1 | TRBJ1-5 | TRBV5-5 | few | CASSQEQGVSQPQHF | TGTGCCAGCAGTCAAGAACAGGGGGTGTCTCAGCCCCAGCATTTT
- | TRBJ2-3 | TRBV7-9 | few | CASSPAGSYTDTQYF | TGTGCCAGCAGCCCCGCGGGATCCTACACAGATACGCAGTATTTT
TRBD2 | TRBJ2-1 | TRBV6-5 | few | CASSYTTSYHNEQFF | TGTGCCAGCAGTTACACGACTAGCTACCACAATGAGCAGTTCTTC
TRBD2 | TRBJ2-7 | TRBV12-3/TRBV12-4 | - | CASCLRAGGPLGNYEQYF | TGTGCCAGCTGTTTACGGGCGGGAGGGCCCCTTGGGAACTACGAGCAGTACTTC
TRBD2 | TRBJ2-1 | TRBV9 | few | CASSVLGGSHNEQFF | TGTGCCAGCAGCGTCTTGGGAGGGAGCCACAATGAGCAGTTCTTC
- | TRBJ2-1 | TRBV3-1 | - | CATSRTSHTYNEQFF | TGTGCCACCTCCCGTACTAGCCATACCTACAATGAGCAGTTCTTC
TRBD1 | TRBJ1-1 | TRBV7-9 | few | CASSSGQGSHTEAFF | TGTGCCAGCAGCTCAGGACAGGGGTCTCACACTGAAGCTTTCTTT
TRBD1 | TRBJ2-1 | TRBV11-3 | - | CASSLGGQGTNEQFF | TGTGCCAGCAGCTTAGGAGGACAGGGGACGAATGAGCAGTTCTTC
- | TRBJ2-1 | TRBV9 | - | CASSVGQPPYNEQFF | TGTGCCAGCAGCGTAGGACAGCCTCCCTACAATGAGCAGTTCTTC
- | TRBJ2-6 | TRBV5-1 | many | CASSLVEYHLSGANVLTF | TGCGCCAGCAGCTTGGTAGAATATCACCTCTCTGGGGCCAACGTCCTGACTTTC
TRBD1 | TRBJ1-2 | TRBV12-5 | few | CASGLGTGVGGYTF | TGTGCTAGTGGTTTGGGGACAGGGGTAGGTGGCTACACCTTC